A single sample is the source of the 32 T cell receptor beta chains below, sequenced in a study of shared clonotypes between healthy human individuals. TCRdb's copy holds only in-frame clones and misses some; the assay was immunoSEQ multiplex PCR. The table lists about 730,000 clones, around 70% of them singletons. Sequencing input: memory CD4+ T cells sorted from blood. Subset reported: CD45RA-negative fraction. Receptors originate from a woman aged 25 to 39 in good health.

The chain is built from TRBV28 and TRBJ2-7; perhaps TRBD2 as D (7 bases). V lost 2 bases and J 5 bases, leaving 16 bases between the germline ends. This CDR3 comprises 15 residues. Germline CDR1 is MDHEN and CDR2 is SYDVKM. The CDR3 is CASSLRGGTRDEQYF. The CDR3 DNA follows: TGTGCCAGCAGTTTAAGGGGGGGTACTAGGGACGAGCAGTACTTC.

The chain recombines TRBV25-1 with TRBJ2-2; TRBD2 matches at 7 bases. CDR3 length: 16 residues. Trimming at V came to 4 bases and at J to 0 bases, leaving 5 bases not matched to a gene. Per germline, CDR1 MGHDK and CDR2 SYGVNS. This CDR3 is CASSAPGLTNTGELFF. CDR3 in DNA: TGTGCCAGCAGTGCTCCGGGACTAACGAACACCGGGGAGCTGTTTTTT.

This clone showed up just once. This rearrangement joins TRBV29-1 to TRBJ2-7; D may be TRBD1 (6 bases). In germline, CDR1 is SQVTM, CDR2 ANQGSEA. This CDR3 region has 12 residues. The ends were cut back, 8 bases at V and 3 bases at J, with 14 bases in the middle. The CDR3 region is CSPPGGLYEQYF. The CDR3 bases are TGCAGCCCACCTGGGGGCCTCTACGAGCAGTACTTC.

CDR3 DNA: TGTGCCATCAGTGATCCAGCAAGGAGCGGGCCCTCGAACACCGGGGAGCTGTTTTTT. This sequence encodes CAISDPARSGPSNTGELFF. J is TRBJ2-2 and V is TRBV10-3; a weak D match, TRBD2 (6 bases). Germline V gene data show CDR1 as ENHRY and CDR2 as SYGVKD. V was cut by 3 bases and J by 0 bases, with 20 bases left in between. This CDR3 is 19 amino acids long.

Regarding this clone: One junction end disagrees with the germline gene, perhaps due to a read error. The V and J genes are TRBV5-1 and TRBJ2-5, with D hard to call. Germline values: CDR1 SGHRS, CDR2 YFSETQ. CDR3 length: 12 residues. The CDR3 DNA reads TGTGCCAGCAGCTTGGCGACGGAGACCCAGTACTTC. Translation: CASSLATETQYF.

This clone was found a few times. The sample has other DNA sequences that encode this CDR3 too. The V call is TRBV5-1, the J call TRBJ2-7; perhaps TRBD2 as D (6 bases). Germline-derived CDR1 and CDR2 are SGHRS and YFSETQ. Trimming pared 4 bases from V and 2 bases from J, leaving 16 bases between. The CDR3 spans 15 residues. The CDR3 nucleotides read TGCGCCAGCAGCCCCGGGGGAGCGGAGGCCTACGAGCAGTACTTC. Protein product: CASSPGGAEAYEQYF.

J is TRBJ1-5 and V is TRBV14; no definite D call. The CDR3 consists of 13 residues. Germline CDR1 and CDR2: SGHDN and FVKESK. V was clipped by 0 bases and J by 7 bases, with 7 bases between them. The CDR3 loop reads CASSQDWEQPQHF. The CDR3 DNA reads TGTGCCAGCAGCCAAGATTGGGAGCAGCCCCAGCATTTT.

The chain employs TRBV9 and TRBJ2-1; 8 nucleotides agree with TRBD1. The CDR3 sequence is 15 residues long. V gave up 4 bases and J gave up 8 bases; unmatched junction bases: 11. From germline, CDR1 is SGDLS and CDR2 YYNGEE. The CDR3 bases are TGTGCCAGCAGCTGGACAGGGTACTCCAACGATGAGCAGTTCTTC. Amino acids: CASSWTGYSNDEQFF.

CDR3 protein: CASSQRLEDYGYTF. The CDR3 DNA follows: TGTGCCAGCAGCCAACGACTGGAGGACTATGGCTACACCTTC. The gene calls are TRBV4-2 and TRBJ1-2, with D hard to call. The germline gives CDR1 LGHNA, CDR2 YNFKEQ. The germline V and J ends were trimmed by 2 bases and 3 bases, with 10 bases remaining between them. The CDR3 spans 14 residues.

The V gene is TRBV5-1, the J gene TRBJ2-1, with D perhaps TRBD2 (6 bases). V was shortened by 0 bases and J by 8 bases, with 12 bases between the two germline ends. The germline V gene has CDR1 SGHRS and CDR2 YFSETQ. This CDR3 spans 14 amino acids. The CDR3 DNA sequence: TGCGCCAGCAGCTTGGTTGGAGGGGTGGATGAGCAGTTCTTC. This codes for CASSLVGGVDEQFF.

The chain joins TRBV28 to TRBJ2-2; possible D gene TRBD1, 6 bases. Germline CDR1 and CDR2: MDHEN and SYDVKM. The CDR3 is 16 residues long. Trimming removed 5 bases from V and 2 bases from J, with 15 bases in between. This chain's CDR3 is CASSLLDSHNTGELFF. The CDR3 DNA is TGTGCCAGCAGTCTTCTGGACAGCCACAACACCGGGGAGCTGTTTTTT.

V gene TRBV2 combines with J gene TRBJ2-7, with a tentative D call TRBD2 (6 bases). This CDR3 has 15 residues. The V end lost 7 bases, the J end lost 3 bases, and 19 bases lay between the germline ends. Germline V gives CDR1 SNHLY, CDR2 FYNNEI. The DNA of the CDR3 is TGTGCCAGCACCGTTGAGGGACTGGGCCTCTACGAGCAGTACTTC. It encodes CASTVEGLGLYEQYF.

The chain couples TRBV2 to TRBJ2-7; D is undetermined. The CDR3 length is 14 residues. Germline V gene lookup returns CDR1 SNHLY and CDR2 FYNNEI. Trimming took off 2 bases at V and 6 bases at J, with 14 bases between the two ends. The DNA of the CDR3 is TGTGCCAGCAGTGAATCCGGGCCACCGGGCGAGCAGTACTTC. The encoded protein is CASSESGPPGEQYF. Complete variable domain (other parts from reference TRBV2 and TRBJ2-7): EPEVTQTPSHQVTQMGQEVILRCVPISNHLYFYWYRQILGQKVEFLVSFYNNEISEKSEIFDDQFSVERPDGSNFTLKIRSTKLEDSAMYFCASSESGPPGEQYFGPGTRLTVT.

In regard to this clone: Different DNA sequences within this sample yield the same CDR3. The chain has TRBV5-1 and TRBJ2-5, with TRBD2 identical over 7 bases. Losses at the gene ends were 0 bases for V and 4 bases for J; bases not matched to a gene: 3. The CDR3 loop spans 14 amino acids. Germline-derived CDR1 and CDR2 are SGHRS and YFSETQ. The chain's CDR3 is CASSLGGGAETQYF. In DNA, the CDR3 is TGCGCCAGCAGCTTGGGGGGAGGGGCAGAGACCCAGTACTTC.

V usage is TRBV28 and J usage is TRBJ2-5, with 12 positions matching TRBD2. J was trimmed by 5 bases and V by 4 bases; bases with no gene match: 8. Germline V gene lookup returns CDR1 MDHEN and CDR2 SYDVKM. This CDR3 comprises 16 residues. As DNA, the CDR3 is TGTGCCAGCAGTTCCCCTAGCGGGAGGGCAGGGGAGACCCAGTACTTC. Encoded protein: CASSSPSGRAGETQYF.

This chain connects TRBV11-2 to TRBJ2-2; TRBD2 matches at 14 bases. The CDR3 contains 18 residues. CDR1 and CDR2 from the germline V gene are SGHAT and FQNNGV. J was trimmed by 2 bases and V by 5 bases; bases with no gene match: 7. CDR3 sequence (DNA): TGTGCCAGCAGCAGAAGACTAGCGGGAGGGGATAACACCGGGGAGCTGTTTTTT. As protein: CASSRRLAGGDNTGELFF.

The J gene is TRBJ2-1, the V gene TRBV7-6; D is uncertain. Trimming shortened V by 0 bases and J by 11 bases, and 14 bases separated the two germline ends. Per germline, CDR1 SGHVS and CDR2 FNYEAQ. The CDR3 consists of 14 residues. The chain's CDR3 is CASSLAGQSLQQFF. The CDR3 DNA follows: TGTGCCAGCAGCTTAGCCGGCCAGTCCCTTCAGCAGTTCTTC.

The rearrangement links TRBV4-2 to TRBJ2-1; tentatively, D is TRBD2 (6 bases). Trimming removed 1 base from V and 3 bases from J, with 13 bases in between. Germline V lookup: CDR1 LGHNA, CDR2 YNFKEQ. The CDR3 has 16 residues. CDR3 bases: TGTGCCAGCAGCCAAGGCGCGGGAACAAACTACAATGAGCAGTTCTTC. Translated, it gives CASSQGAGTNYNEQFF.

The V call is TRBV6-1, the J call TRBJ1-1; D ambiguous. CDR1 is MNHNS and CDR2 is SASEGT in the germline V gene. CDR3 length: 14 residues. V was pared by 4 bases and J by 0 bases, with 9 bases between. The CDR3 loop reads CASSGRLMNTEAFF. CDR3 nucleotides: TGTGCCAGCAGTGGTAGGCTGATGAACACTGAAGCTTTCTTT.

V usage is TRBV28 and J usage is TRBJ1-2; D is ambiguous. This CDR3 has 13 residues. Trimming took off 6 bases at V and 7 bases at J, with 15 bases between the two ends. The V gene's germline CDR1 is MDHEN and CDR2 SYDVKM. The CDR3 region has the DNA TGTGCCAGCAGCCCCGAGCTCCGGGGTGGCTACACCTTC. Protein sequence: CASSPELRGGYTF.

This chain links TRBV4-2 with TRBJ2-2, with D perhaps matching TRBD2 (6 bases). V lost 1 base and J lost 3, with 21 bases in between. This CDR3 is built from 19 residues. The V gene's germline CDR1 is LGHNA and CDR2 YNFKEQ. In DNA form, the CDR3 reads TGTGCCAGCAGCCAAGCCCCTTTCGGGAGTAGTAAGGACACCGGGGAGCTGTTTTTT. Amino acid sequence: CASSQAPFGSSKDTGELFF.

This clone was detected a few times. The chain employs TRBV2 and TRBJ2-7, with D possibly being TRBD1 or TRBD2 (5 bases each). The CDR3 covers 15 residues. Deletions cut 2 bases from V and 3 bases from J, with 14 bases between. Per germline, CDR1 SNHLY and CDR2 FYNNEI. The CDR3 DNA reads TGTGCCAGCAGTGAATTTGCGGCAGGGAGCTACGAGCAGTACTTC. Translated: CASSEFAAGSYEQYF.

V gene TRBV5-1 combines with J gene TRBJ2-7; 9 nucleotides match TRBD2. Germline CDR1 reads SGHRS; CDR2 reads YFSETQ. J lost 4 bases, V lost 1 base, and 3 bases had no gene match. The CDR3 has 14 amino acids. CDR3 in DNA: TGCGCCAGCAGCTTGAATAGCGGGAGATACGAGCAGTACTTC. Translated, it gives CASSLNSGRYEQYF.

In the case of this clone: The sample holds other DNA sequences that translate to the same CDR3. The J gene is TRBJ1-3, the V gene TRBV19; maybe TRBD1 (5 bases). Trimming shortened V by 3 bases and J by 1 base, and 10 bases separated the two germline ends. Germline V gene lookup returns CDR1 LNHDA and CDR2 SQIVND (reference sequence). The CDR3 covers 15 residues. The CDR3 nucleotides read TGTGCCAGTAGTATTCAGGGCTCGTCTGGAAACACCATATATTTT. Its protein product is CASSIQGSSGNTIYF.

The chain uses TRBV6-1 and TRBJ1-3; D is uncertain. Trimming left V 4 bases short and J 4 bases short, with 11 bases between. This CDR3 spans 14 amino acids. Looked up from germline, CDR1 is MNHNS and CDR2 is SASEGT. This chain's CDR3 is CASSARTDGNTIYF. The CDR3 DNA sequence: TGTGCCAGCAGTGCGAGGACGGACGGAAACACCATATATTTT.

V usage is TRBV5-1 and J usage is TRBJ2-2; 12 positions agree with TRBD1. The CDR3 has 15 residues. Trimming removed 4 bases from V and 6 bases from J; junction bases left unmatched: 4. The germline gives CDR1 SGHRS, CDR2 YFSETQ. The CDR3 here is CASSRDRGRPGELFF. Here the CDR3 DNA reads TGCGCCAGCAGCCGGGACAGGGGGCGCCCCGGGGAGCTGTTTTTT. The complete variable domain, with remaining parts taken from reference TRBV5-1 and TRBJ2-2, reads KAGVTQTPRYLIKTRGQQVTLSCSPISGHRSVSWYQQTPGQGLQFLFEYFSETQRNKGNFPGRFSGRQFSNSRSEMNVSTLELGDSALYLCASSRDRGRPGELFFGEGSRLTVL.

V is TRBV15 and J is TRBJ2-1; TRBD1 might be the D (5 bases). Trimming took 2 bases from V and 7 from J, leaving 21 bases between them. The CDR3 loop spans 17 amino acids. The germline V gene encodes CDR1 LNHNV and CDR2 YYDKDF (reference sequence). The CDR3 DNA reads TGTGCCACCAGCAGAACCAGATGGGGCGATTCGTCTAATGAGCAGTTCTTC. Protein: CATSRTRWGDSSNEQFF.

The rearrangement uses TRBV6-1 and TRBJ1-2, with unresolved D. Germline CDR1 reads MNHNS; CDR2 reads SASEGT. The CDR3 is made up of 11 amino acids. Trimming shortened V by 6 bases and J by 3 bases, and 5 bases separated the two germline ends. The CDR3: CASSRDYGYTF. CDR3 nucleotide sequence: TGTGCCAGCAGCCGGGACTATGGCTACACCTTC.

This chain joins TRBV6-5 and TRBJ1-3; 9 bases map to TRBD1. Germline V gene sequence: CDR1 MNHEY, CDR2 SVGAGI. This CDR3 is 14 amino acids long. V shed 6 bases, J shed 5 bases, and the junction held 5 bases outside the gene matches. DNA of the CDR3: TGTGCCAGCAGCCCGGGACAGGGTAGAAACACCATATATTTT. Translation gives CASSPGQGRNTIYF.

The table lists this clone with a few counts. V is TRBV15 and J is TRBJ2-7, with D possibly TRBD2 on 5 matching bases. The CDR3 sequence is 12 residues long. The V gene's germline CDR1 is LNHNV and CDR2 YYDKDF (reference sequence). With 0 bases removed from V and 6 bases from J, the gap between germline ends came to 6 bases. The CDR3 loop reads CATSRDEGEQYF. CDR3 in DNA: TGTGCCACCAGCAGAGATGAGGGCGAGCAGTACTTC.

The chain employs TRBV30 and TRBJ1-5; tentative D call: TRBD1 (6 bases). Between the trimmed V and J ends, which lost 1 base and 2 bases, there was a span of 24 bases. Germline V gene sequence: CDR1 GTSNPN, CDR2 SVGIG (reference sequence). The CDR3 is made up of 19 amino acids. DNA for the CDR3: TGTGCCTGGAGTGGCTATGAACGGGGGGAGGCAGGGGGCAATCAGCCCCAGCATTTT. Its protein product is CAWSGYERGEAGGNQPQHF.

This chain joins TRBV6-5 and TRBJ1-4; D is uncertain. Trimming stripped 5 bases from V and 12 bases from J, with 10 bases between. Germline CDR1 MNHEY, CDR2 SVGAGI. CDR3 length: 11 amino acids. The CDR3 sequence is CASSTRGELFF. The CDR3 nucleotides read TGTGCCAGCAGTACCCGTGGGGAACTGTTTTTT.